The 31 T cell receptor beta chains in this list originate from one sample, sequenced in a study of T cell responses to AZD1222 COVID-19 vaccine. Sequencing was performed with immunoSEQ multiplex PCR; in TCRdb, only in-frame clones are kept and a portion is missing. The sample lists roughly 180,000 clones, approximately 92% seen once, with about 1% in the top ten. The input for sequencing was peripheral blood, taken 28 days after the second dose of the MenACWY control vaccine. The receptor set was obtained from an adult who received the MenACWY meningococcal vaccine as a control.

This clone was seen just once. This chain links TRBV7-2 with TRBJ1-6; 10 bases are a match to TRBD1. The CDR3 spans 15 residues. V shed 5 bases, J shed 9 bases, and the junction held 7 bases outside the gene matches. Germline values: CDR1 SGHTA, CDR2 FQGNSA. The CDR3 bases are TGTGCCAGCAGCCCCCGACAGGGGGCGGGTTCACCCCTCCACTTT. Translation gives CASSPRQGAGSPLHF.

This clone appeared a single time. This rearrangement joins TRBV12-3 or TRBV12-4 to TRBJ2-2; D gene uncertain. V was pared by 3 bases and J by 4 bases, with 3 bases between. The CDR3 has 12 residues. CDR3 sequence: CASSLGTGELFF. CDR3 coding DNA: TGTGCCAGCAGTTTGGGCACCGGGGAGCTGTTTTTT.

J is TRBJ1-1 and V is TRBV5-1, with D possibly being TRBD1 (6 bases). Trimming cost V 3 bases and J 3 bases, with 12 bases left between them. The germline CDR1 and CDR2 sequences are SGHRS and YFSETQ. The CDR3 is 14 residues long. CDR3 nucleotide sequence: TGCGCCAGCAGCTCACAGGGAGGCGACACTGAAGCTTTCTTT. Residues: CASSSQGGDTEAFF.

The chain is built from TRBV30 and TRBJ2-3, with 10 nucleotides matching TRBD1. The CDR3 totals 15 residues. In germline, CDR1 is GTSNPN, CDR2 SVGIG (reference sequence). V was clipped by 1 base and J by 3 bases; unmatched bases: 4. CDR3 in amino acids: CAWSARDRGTDTQYF. In DNA, the CDR3 is TGTGCCTGGAGTGCCCGGGACAGGGGAACAGATACGCAGTATTTT.

V and J are TRBV6-1 and TRBJ1-2; TRBD1 agrees at 10 bases. The CDR3 runs to 17 residues. CDR1 is MNHNS, CDR2 SASEGT, per germline. V lost 2 bases to trimming and J lost 3 bases; unmatched junction nucleotides: 9. In DNA form, the CDR3 reads TGTGCCAGCAGTGAATTGGGACAGGGGTACAGGGACTATGGCTACACCTTC. Its protein product is CASSELGQGYRDYGYTF.

The V call is TRBV9, the J call TRBJ1-2; D ambiguous. The V end lost 0 bases, the J end lost 8 bases, and 14 bases lay between the germline ends. The CDR3 has 14 residues. Germline V CDR1 and CDR2: SGDLS, YYNGEE. Here the CDR3 reads CASSVGKVAGGYTF. As DNA, the CDR3 is TGTGCCAGCAGCGTAGGCAAAGTTGCCGGAGGCTACACCTTC. Complete variable domain (other parts from reference TRBV9 and TRBJ1-2): DSGVTQTPKHLITATGQRVTLRCSPRSGDLSVYWYQQSLDQGLQFLIQYYNGEERAKGNILERFSAQQFPDLHSELNLSSLELGDSALYFCASSVGKVAGGYTFGSGTRLTVV.

In its sample, this clone was seen a few times. This rearrangement joins TRBV5-1 to TRBJ2-7; perhaps TRBD1 as D (5 bases). Trimming took 2 bases from V and 3 from J, leaving 9 bases between them. Germline loops: CDR1 SGHRS, CDR2 YFSETQ. This CDR3 contains 13 residues. CDR3 nucleotide sequence: TGCGCCAGCAGCTTTTCAGGGATCTACGAGCAGTACTTC. As protein: CASSFSGIYEQYF.

This sequence joins TRBV6-5 and TRBJ2-3; D is uncertain. Germline CDR1 is MNHEY and CDR2 is SVGAGI. Trimming left V 4 bases short and J 1 base short, with 9 bases between. The CDR3 runs to 14 residues. CDR3 sequence: CASSSTVRTDTQYF. Here the CDR3 DNA reads TGTGCCAGCAGTTCAACAGTGCGCACAGATACGCAGTATTTT.

The chain recombines TRBV24-1 with TRBJ1-6, with no clear D. Trimming stripped 12 bases from V and 1 base from J, with 15 bases between. CDR1 KGHDR and CDR2 SFDVKD come from the germline V gene. The CDR3 totals 15 residues. The CDR3 here is CAPVRGRSYNSPLHF. DNA of the CDR3: TGTGCCCCCGTTAGAGGGCGGTCCTATAATTCACCCCTCCACTTT.

The chain recombines TRBV29-1 with TRBJ1-1; D gene unclear. In germline, CDR1 is SQVTM, CDR2 ANQGSEA. The CDR3 runs 13 residues. Trimming shortened V by 7 bases and J by 5 bases, and 17 bases separated the two germline ends. CDR3 loop: CSAGEGGRTEAFF. CDR3 DNA sequence: TGCAGCGCTGGGGAGGGTGGCCGGACTGAAGCTTTCTTT.

The V call is TRBV5-1, the J call TRBJ1-2; D is unclear. Germline V lookup: CDR1 SGHRS, CDR2 YFSETQ. Trimming took off 0 bases at V and 2 bases at J, with 8 bases between the two ends. The CDR3 totals 14 residues. Written as DNA, the CDR3 is TGCGCCAGCAGCTTGGGACACGGAAACTATGGCTACACCTTC. It translates to CASSLGHGNYGYTF. Using reference TRBV5-1 and TRBJ1-2 for the parts outside the CDR3, the full variable domain is KAGVTQTPRYLIKTRGQQVTLSCSPISGHRSVSWYQQTPGQGLQFLFEYFSETQRNKGNFPGRFSGRQFSNSRSEMNVSTLELGDSALYLCASSLGHGNYGYTFGSGTRLTVV.

The rearrangement links TRBV3-1 (or the pseudogene TRBV3-2) to TRBJ1-2, with D possibly TRBD1 on 5 matching bases. Trimming stripped 0 bases from V and 2 bases from J, with 10 bases between. The CDR3 loop spans 15 amino acids. Germline assignment: CDR1 LGHDT and CDR2 YNNKEL (reference sequence). CDR3 in DNA: TGTGCCAGCAGCCAAGATAGGGGCAGGAACTATGGCTACACCTTC. This gives the protein CASSQDRGRNYGYTF.

This clone was detected only a few times. Other nucleotide sequences from this sample produce the same CDR3. The V gene is TRBV30, the J gene TRBJ1-5; the D is unclear. CDR3 size: 13 residues. Trimming shortened V by 1 base and J by 0 bases, and 4 bases separated the two germline ends. Germline CDR1 is GTSNPN and CDR2 is SVGIG (reference sequence). The CDR3 sequence: CAWSGDSNQPQHF. Written as DNA, the CDR3 is TGTGCCTGGAGTGGGGATAGCAATCAGCCCCAGCATTTT.

This clone was seen a single time. This chain connects TRBV5-1 to TRBJ1-1; D ambiguous. The V gene's germline CDR1 is SGHRS and CDR2 YFSETQ. V dropped 2 bases and J dropped 5 bases, with 16 bases sitting between them. The CDR3 is 15 amino acids. The CDR3 here is CASSLGTGSQTEAFF. For the CDR3, the DNA is TGCGCCAGCAGCTTAGGAACGGGCAGTCAAACTGAAGCTTTCTTT.

The rearrangement links TRBV7-2 to TRBJ1-1; D is possibly TRBD1 (5 bases). CDR1 is SGHTA, CDR2 FQGNSA, per germline. This CDR3 comprises 15 residues. Trimming removed 2 bases at V and 0 bases at J, with 10 bases between. This chain's CDR3 is CASSLRGSMNTEAFF. CDR3 DNA sequence: TGTGCCAGCAGCTTAAGGGGATCCATGAACACTGAAGCTTTCTTT.

The chain couples TRBV7-2 to TRBJ2-5; a weak D match, TRBD2 (5 bases). Germline V gives CDR1 SGHTA, CDR2 FQGNSA. V was pared by 2 bases and J by 5 bases, with 12 bases between. There are 14 residues in the CDR3. In nucleotides, the CDR3 is TGTGCCAGCAGCTTATCCACTAGTGGGGAGACCCAGTACTTC. Residues: CASSLSTSGETQYF.

The chain links TRBV4-1 to TRBJ2-2; 8 nucleotides agree with TRBD1. CDR3 length: 16 amino acids. Germline V gives CDR1 MGHRA, CDR2 YSYEKL. V was pared by 6 bases and J by 2 bases, with 8 bases of the junction left unmatched. The CDR3 nucleotides read TGCGCCAGCAGAGAGGCGGACAGGGTAAACACCGGGGAGCTGTTTTTT. Encoded protein: CASREADRVNTGELFF.

The chain links TRBV2 to TRBJ1-1, with 11 bases matching TRBD1. Per the germline V gene, CDR1 is SNHLY and CDR2 is FYNNEI. After removal of 6 bases from V and 9 bases from J, the junction contained 6 bases not matched to a gene. This CDR3 is built from 13 residues. Here the CDR3 reads CASRSDRGLKAFF. The CDR3, as DNA: TGTGCCAGCAGGTCGGACAGGGGGCTCAAAGCTTTCTTT.

This chain joins TRBV11-3 and TRBJ1-2; no firm D call. V lost 1 base and J 2 bases, leaving 17 bases between the germline ends. This CDR3 is built from 17 residues. Germline V gene sequence: CDR1 SGHNT, CDR2 YENEEA. The CDR3 nucleotides are TGTGCCAGCAGCTTAGGAAGAGTACCGTCTCCGAACTATGGCTACACCTTC. Translated, it gives CASSLGRVPSPNYGYTF.

This clone came up a few times. V and J are TRBV4-2 and TRBJ1-2; weak D call: TRBD1 (5 bases). CDR3 length: 15 amino acids. Trimming removed 0 bases from V and 0 bases from J, with 8 bases in between. In germline, CDR1 is LGHNA, CDR2 YNFKEQ. CDR3 region: CASSQDKGSNYGYTF. Written as DNA, the CDR3 is TGTGCCAGCAGCCAAGATAAGGGGTCTAACTATGGCTACACCTTC.

The J gene is TRBJ1-6, the V gene TRBV6-6, with 8 positions matching TRBD1. This CDR3 has 14 residues. The trim removed 0 bases at V and 9 bases at J, leaving 1 base unmatched. Germline V lookup: CDR1 MNHNY, CDR2 SVGAGI (reference sequence). Here the CDR3 reads CASSYSTGASPLHF. CDR3 DNA sequence: TGTGCCAGCAGTTACTCGACAGGGGCTTCACCCCTCCACTTT.

The chain couples TRBV28 to TRBJ2-5; the match to TRBD1 covers 7 bases. V was clipped by 7 bases and J by 5 bases; unmatched bases: 10. Germline V gene data show CDR1 as MDHEN and CDR2 as SYDVKM. The CDR3 spans 14 residues. The CDR3 bases are TGTGCCAGCATCTCGACAGGGACGGCGGAGACCCAGTACTTC. Amino acids: CASISTGTAETQYF.

This chain uses TRBV6-5 with TRBJ1-1; no firm D call. Germline V gene data show CDR1 as MNHEY and CDR2 as SVGAGI. This CDR3 has 14 amino acids. V was pared by 7 bases and J by 1 base, with 13 bases between. This CDR3 is CASIKDGGNTEAFF. CDR3 DNA: TGTGCCAGCATTAAGGACGGAGGGAACACTGAAGCTTTCTTT.

The J gene is TRBJ1-2, the V gene TRBV11-2; weak D call: TRBD1 (6 bases). The CDR3 length is 13 residues. The germline V and J ends were trimmed by 4 bases and 8 bases, with 14 bases remaining between them. From germline, CDR1 is SGHAT and CDR2 FQNNGV. CDR3: CASSSNRAYGYTF. Here the CDR3 DNA reads TGTGCCAGCAGCTCCAACAGGGCCTACGGCTACACCTTC.

The rearrangement joins TRBV5-1 to TRBJ2-3, with unresolved D. The CDR3 is made up of 15 amino acids. Germline V gene data show CDR1 as SGHRS and CDR2 as YFSETQ. V lost 4 bases and J lost 0, with 12 bases in between. The CDR3 DNA follows: TGCGCCAGCAGCAGGCAGAGCCCTAGCACAGATACGCAGTATTTT. This translates into CASSRQSPSTDTQYF.

This chain joins TRBV5-5 and TRBJ2-1; D ambiguous. The CDR3 is 15 residues long. The ends were cut back, 0 bases at V and 0 bases at J, with 7 bases in the middle. Looked up from germline, CDR1 is SGHKS and CDR2 is YYEKEE (reference sequence). CDR3 in amino acids: CASSLDVNSYNEQFF. DNA for the CDR3: TGTGCCAGCAGCTTGGACGTAAACTCCTACAATGAGCAGTTCTTC.

The chain recombines TRBV7-8 with TRBJ2-7; the D is unclear. Germline CDR1 SGHVS, CDR2 FQNEAQ. V was clipped by 2 bases and J by 5 bases, with 16 bases between them. The CDR3 spans 15 residues. The CDR3 is CASSLTTQVLNEQYF. For the CDR3, the DNA is TGTGCCAGCAGCTTAACAACCCAAGTCCTGAACGAGCAGTACTTC.

V gene TRBV5-4 combines with J gene TRBJ1-2; 7 positions agree with TRBD1. The CDR3 runs 17 residues. V was pared by 0 bases and J by 0 bases, with 8 bases of the junction left unmatched. Germline CDR1 and CDR2: SGHNT and YYREEE (reference sequence). CDR3 amino acids: CASSLDRGGETNYGYTF. CDR3 DNA: TGTGCCAGCAGCTTGGACAGGGGAGGAGAGACTAACTATGGCTACACCTTC.

V is TRBV18 and J is TRBJ1-2; 8 positions agree with TRBD1. CDR3 length: 15 amino acids. CDR1 is KGHSH, CDR2 LQKENI, per germline. V trimming: 0 bases; J trimming: 3 bases; junction bases outside the gene matches: 3. CDR3 region: CASSPPDRDYYGYTF. The CDR3 region has the DNA TGTGCCAGCTCACCACCGGACAGGGATTACTATGGCTACACCTTC.

This chain joins TRBV28 and TRBJ1-2; no reliable D call. This CDR3 has 14 amino acids. The germline CDR1 and CDR2 sequences are MDHEN and SYDVKM. Between the trimmed V and J ends, which lost 7 bases and 1 base, there was a span of 13 bases. DNA of the CDR3: TGTGCCAGCACCCCTGGGCCGGATAACTATGGCTACACCTTC. Encoded protein: CASTPGPDNYGYTF.

The V and J genes are TRBV7-3 and TRBJ2-7; 7 nucleotides agree with TRBD1. The germline V gene has CDR1 SGHTA and CDR2 FQGTGA. V lost 0 bases and J lost 2; bases outside the gene matches: 1. The CDR3 totals 14 residues. DNA for the CDR3: TGTGCCAGCAGCTTAACGACAGGGACCTACGAGCAGTACTTC. Protein sequence: CASSLTTGTYEQYF.